A selection of T cell receptor beta chains follows, all from one sample in a study of blood T cell repertoires in COVID-19. The data were produced by immunoSEQ multiplex PCR, yet TCRdb's version contains in-frame clones alone and is incomplete. The repertoire holds roughly 390,000 clones, with around 87% as singletons. Sequenced: peripheral blood. The origin of the receptors is a woman between 25 and 40 years old with COVID-19, enrolled during active disease. CDR3s include the opening cysteine and the closing phenylalanine or tryptophan. The D gene is left open where the match is weak. For some rows the clone size is stated as once, few or many, or as a class when expanded; others skip it.

size: .
D: .
V: TRBV11-3
J: TRBJ1-2
DNA: TGTGCCAGCAGCTTAAGTAACGGTCGCGGCTACACCTTC
CDR3: CASSLSNGRGYTF

size: .
D: TRBD2
V: TRBV9
J: TRBJ2-5
DNA: TGTGCCAGCCAGCGGGAGTTCCAAGAGACCCAGTACTTC
CDR3: CASQREFQETQYF

size: .
D: TRBD1
V: TRBV13
J: TRBJ1-2
DNA: TGTGCCAGCAGCTTAAGGGGGACAGGGGGCTATGGCTACACCTTC
CDR3: CASSLRGTGGYGYTF

size: .
D: .
V: TRBV2
J: TRBJ2-7
DNA: TGTGCCAGCAGTGACAGGGATAACTCCTACGAGCAGTACTTC
CDR3: CASSDRDNSYEQYF

size: once
D: .
V: TRBV15
J: TRBJ1-6
DNA: TGTGCCACCAGCCCTCACAGAACCAATTCACCCCTCCACTTT
CDR3: CATSPHRTNSPLHF

size: .
D: .
V: TRBV7-9
J: TRBJ2-7
DNA: TGTGCCAGCAGCATAAGGGGATCCTCCTACGAGCAGTACTTC
CDR3: CASSIRGSSYEQYF

size: .
D: .
V: TRBV27
J: TRBJ1-2
DNA: TGTGCCAGCAGTCCCTCGGGGGGTAGTAACTATGGCTACACCTTC
CDR3: CASSPSGGSNYGYTF

size: .
D: .
V: TRBV9
J: TRBJ1-1
DNA: TGTGCCAGCAGCGTTCGGGACTTCAACACTGAAGCTTTCTTT
CDR3: CASSVRDFNTEAFF

size: .
D: .
V: TRBV29-1
J: TRBJ1-2
DNA: TGCAGCGTCGACCGGGACAACAACTATGGCTACACCTTC
CDR3: CSVDRDNNYGYTF

size: .
D: TRBD2
V: TRBV18
J: TRBJ2-1
DNA: TGTGCCAGCTCACGAGAGACTAGCCACAATGAGCAGTTCTTC
CDR3: CASSRETSHNEQFF

size: .
D: .
V: TRBV28
J: TRBJ2-1
DNA: TGTGCCAGCAGGGGAAGTCGGTGGACTACAATTGAGCAGTTCTTC
CDR3: CASRGSRWTTIEQFF

size: .
D: .
V: TRBV30
J: TRBJ1-1
DNA: TGTGCCTGGAGCCCTACTAGGTTCACTGAAGCTTTCTTT
CDR3: CAWSPTRFTEAFF

size: .
D: .
V: TRBV2
J: TRBJ1-2
DNA: TGTGCCAGCAGTGGGCAAGATGGCTACACCTTC
CDR3: CASSGQDGYTF

size: .
D: TRBD2
V: TRBV6-1
J: TRBJ2-5
DNA: TGTGCCAGCAGTGAGGGTAGCGGGAGCCAAGAGACCCAGTACTTC
CDR3: CASSEGSGSQETQYF

size: .
D: TRBD2
V: TRBV27
J: TRBJ2-3
DNA: TGTGCCAGCAGTCCGCTAGCGGGAGGTACAGATACGCAGTATTTT
CDR3: CASSPLAGGTDTQYF

size: .
D: TRBD2
V: TRBV29-1
J: TRBJ2-1
DNA: TGCAGCGTTGGGACTAGCGGGGTACATGGTGAGCAGTTCTTC
CDR3: CSVGTSGVHGEQFF

size: .
D: TRBD1
V: TRBV5-1
J: TRBJ1-1
DNA: TGCGCCAGCAGCGGAGGGCAGGGGGCTAACACTGAAGCTTTCTTT
CDR3: CASSGGQGANTEAFF

size: .
D: .
V: TRBV29-1
J: TRBJ1-1
DNA: TGCAGCGCCGCGACAGGTTTAAGCACTGAAGCTTTCTTT
CDR3: CSAATGLSTEAFF

size: .
D: .
V: TRBV4-2
J: TRBJ2-7
DNA: TGTGCCAGCAGCCAAGCAGGGGATGACTACGAGCAGTACTTC
CDR3: CASSQAGDDYEQYF

size: .
D: .
V: TRBV5-1
J: TRBJ2-7
DNA: TGCGCCAGCAGTGGACAGCCAGGCCCCTACGAGCAGTACTTC
CDR3: CASSGQPGPYEQYF

size: .
D: TRBD2
V: TRBV4-3
J: TRBJ2-1
DNA: TGCGCCAGCAGCCAAGAAATAGCGGGAGGGGGGTACAATGAGCAGTTCTTC
CDR3: CASSQEIAGGGYNEQFF

size: .
D: .
V: TRBV28
J: TRBJ2-7
DNA: TGCTGCAGGGGAGTGCTGAGCCGACTCGAGCAGTACTTC
CDR3: CCRGVLSRLEQYF

size: .
D: .
V: TRBV4-2
J: TRBJ1-5
DNA: TGTGCCAGCAGCCAAGGCAGGGGAGAAGGAAATCAGCCCCAGCATTTT
CDR3: CASSQGRGEGNQPQHF

size: .
D: TRBD2
V: TRBV7-2
J: TRBJ2-2
DNA: TGTGCCAGCAGCCAGACTAGCGGGAATGCCGGGGAGCTGTTTTTT
CDR3: CASSQTSGNAGELFF